This T cell receptor (beta chain) emerged from a study of blood T cell repertoires in COVID-19. Study-level background: Nucleic acid was either cDNA or gDNA, and it came from T cells, B-cell-depleted T cells, or PBMCs.

Participants came from roughly 24 US areas, aged about 18 to 89 years. Each participant's cohort was designated according to participant-reported clinical history. As processed by the authors: Amplification of reference gene primers was used by the study to estimate nucleated cell counts. The method was immunoSEQ multiplex PCR; TCRdb's version includes in-frame clones alone and lacks a portion of them. V and J calls plus clone size are reproduced from that table; the DNA served to infer D and trimming. The repertoire holds approximately 260,000 clones, with 84% as singletons. CDR3 size: 12 residues. V lost 7 bases and J lost 7, with 10 bases in between. CDR1 and CDR2 from the germline V gene are LNHDA and SQIVND (reference sequence).

The gene calls are TRBV19 and TRBJ1-4, with D unclear. Sequenced sample: PBMCs or T cells enriched from blood (not recorded which). This clonotype was sampled from a man aged 25 to 40 with acute COVID-19. The CDR3 protein is CASTQAPEKLFF. The CDR3 DNA follows: TGTGCCAGTACCCAAGCTCCTGAAAAACTGTTTTTT.